A selection of T cell receptor beta chains follows, all from one sample in a study of cytomegalovirus exposure and HLA in healthy donors. Only in-frame clones appear in the TCRdb table, and some are missing; sequencing was by immunoSEQ multiplex PCR. Of 150,000 to 200,000 clones listed, roughly 70% were seen once; the top ten hold roughly 10%. The sequenced sample was PBMCs. These TCRs come from a man aged 25-40 years in good health and CMV-seropositive. Each CDR3 is given with its conserved first and last residue. Each record gives: clone size, J gene, D gene, V gene, CDR3 DNA, CDR3 protein. A D gene is named only where the DNA matches it firmly. Not every row has a clone size; where given, it reads once, few, many or a size class.

>.|TRBJ2-3|TRBD2|TRBV4-2
TGTGCCAGCAGCCAAGAGAGAGCGGGAGGGCCAGATACGCAGTATTTT
CASSQERAGGPDTQYF
>.|TRBJ1-5|TRBD1|TRBV30
TGTGCCTGGAGTCTATCGACAGGGAGCAATCAGCCCCAGCATTTT
CAWSLSTGSNQPQHF
>.|TRBJ1-2|.|TRBV4-1
TGCGCCAGCAGCCATGGGGGCCCCGAGTATGGCTACACCTTC
CASSHGGPEYGYTF
>.|TRBJ2-1|TRBD2|TRBV13
TGTGCCAGCAGCTTAGAACGGCGGGAGACCTACAATGAGCAGTTCTTC
CASSLERRETYNEQFF
>few|TRBJ1-2|.|TRBV10-2
TGCGCCAGCAAATCAGGACAAATCTATGGCTACACCTTC
CASKSGQIYGYTF
>.|TRBJ1-2|.|TRBV28
TGTGCCAGCAAGCCGGGGTATCCCTATGGCTACACCTTC
CASKPGYPYGYTF
>.|TRBJ2-2|.|TRBV28
TGTGCCAGCAGTTCCCCAGGGGCCCGAAACACCGGGGAGCTGTTTTTT
CASSSPGARNTGELFF
>.|TRBJ2-7|TRBD1|TRBV28
TGTGCCAGCATATCTCCGGGACAGGGCATCCTATCGACCTACGAGCAGTACTTC
CASISPGQGILSTYEQYF
>.|TRBJ2-1|TRBD2|TRBV5-1
TGCGCCAGCAGCTTGGATCCAAGCGGGAGCGGATACAATGAGCAGTTCTTC
CASSLDPSGSGYNEQFF
>.|TRBJ2-7|TRBD2|TRBV7-9
TGTGCCAGCACCGATAGCGGGGCGAGCTCCTACGAGCAGTACTTC
CASTDSGASSYEQYF
>.|TRBJ1-6|TRBD1|TRBV5-1
TGCGCCAGCAGCTCGACGGGACAGGGTAATTCACCCCTCCACTTT
CASSSTGQGNSPLHF
>.|TRBJ1-5|TRBD1|TRBV30
TGTGCCTGGAGCAACAGGGGGAGCAATCAGCCCCAGCATTTT
CAWSNRGSNQPQHF
>.|TRBJ2-7|.|TRBV6-5
TGTGCCAGTGCAGGGTCCGAAGGGGGAGAGCAGTACTTC
CASAGSEGGEQYF
>.|TRBJ1-4|TRBD1|TRBV6-5
TGTGCCAGCAGTTACTCCCCGGGACAGTACGAAAAACTGTTTTTT
CASSYSPGQYEKLFF
>.|TRBJ1-1|TRBD1|TRBV27
TGTGCCAGCAGGGGGACAGAATTCTACACTGAAGCTTTCTTT
CASRGTEFYTEAFF
>.|TRBJ2-5|TRBD2|TRBV28
TGTGCCAGCAGTTCGCAAAGGACTAGCGGGACCCTTCGGGAGACCCAGTACTTC
CASSSQRTSGTLRETQYF
>.|TRBJ1-5|.|TRBV28
TGTGCCAGCATGGGTCGGGGGGAATTGTATTTTCAGCCCCAGCATTTT
CASMGRGELYFQPQHF
>.|TRBJ2-1|TRBD2|TRBV9
TGTGCCAGCGGAGCGGGAGGCCATTACAATGAGCAGTTCTTC
CASGAGGHYNEQFF
>.|TRBJ2-3|.|TRBV13
TGTGCCAGCAGCTTGAGAGCGGGTGCGACAGATACGCAGTATTTT
CASSLRAGATDTQYF